This passage covers 8 T cell receptor beta chains from one sample sequenced in a study of blood T cell repertoires in COVID-19. The protocol was immunoSEQ multiplex PCR, while the TCRdb copy is restricted to in-frame clones and leaves out a portion. The table records 250,000 to 300,000 clones, approximately 88% of them present only once. Sequenced sample: peripheral blood. These receptor sequences come from a man in his fifties or sixties with acute or convalescent COVID-19.

The rearrangement uses TRBV7-9 and TRBJ1-6, with TRBD1 matching 9 bases. This CDR3 has 18 residues. Germline V gives CDR1 SEHNR, CDR2 FQNEAQ (reference sequence). V trimming: 4 bases; J trimming: 0 bases; junction bases outside the gene matches: 7. The CDR3: CASSSGQGPGSYNSPLHF. Written as DNA, the CDR3 is TGTGCCAGCAGCTCCGGACAGGGGCCTGGCTCCTATAATTCACCCCTCCACTTT.

The chain joins TRBV3-1 (or the pseudogene TRBV3-2) to TRBJ2-7; 7 nucleotides match TRBD1. The trim removed 2 bases at V and 2 bases at J, leaving 3 bases unmatched. Germline V gene sequence: CDR1 LGHDT, CDR2 YNNKEL (reference sequence). This CDR3 spans 14 amino acids. The DNA for the CDR3 is TGTGCCAGCAGCCAACAGGGGGTACCCTACGAGCAGTACTTC. Translation gives CASSQQGVPYEQYF.

V usage is TRBV12-5 and J usage is TRBJ2-1; no clear D. The germline V and J ends were trimmed by 3 bases and 0 bases, with 6 bases remaining between them. Germline V lookup: CDR1 LGHNT, CDR2 FRNRAP. The CDR3 extends over 14 amino acids. CDR3 DNA: TGTGCTAGTGGTTTAGCTAGCTCCTACAATGAGCAGTTCTTC. Protein product: CASGLASSYNEQFF.

V gene TRBV2 combines with J gene TRBJ1-1, with a weak D call TRBD1 (5 bases). The CDR3 contains 14 residues. Trimming left V 4 bases short and J 4 bases short, with 13 bases between. Germline CDR1 reads SNHLY; CDR2 reads FYNNEI. The CDR3 DNA reads TGTGCCAGCAGTGTGGGGATGGGGGGCACTGAAGCTTTCTTT. It encodes CASSVGMGGTEAFF.

This chain links TRBV14 with TRBJ1-1; D is ambiguous. Germline CDR1 is SGHDN and CDR2 is FVKESK. The CDR3 has 19 amino acids. V lost 0 bases, J lost 3 bases, and 23 bases lay in between. CDR3 nucleotide sequence: TGTGCCAGCAGCCAAGATCGACTTCGGGGAGTCTCGACTCACACTGAAGCTTTCTTT. Amino acids: CASSQDRLRGVSTHTEAFF.

The gene calls are TRBV21-1 and TRBJ2-7; TRBD2 is the table's D call and was not checked against the DNA. TRBV21-1 is a documented pseudogene. The length of the CDR3 is 21 residues. The CDR3 region is CASSTPRGRSPERGPSYEQYF. The CDR3 nucleotides are TGTGCCAGCAGCACTCCGCGGGGTCGCAGTCCCGAGCGGGGGCCCTCCTACGAGCAGTACTTC.

This chain links TRBV6-6 with TRBJ2-3; TRBD2 aligns across 8 bases. V trimming: 7 bases; J trimming: 2 bases; junction bases outside the gene matches: 8. Germline V lookup: CDR1 MNHNY, CDR2 SVGAGI (reference sequence). This CDR3 spans 15 amino acids. The CDR3 sequence is CASKSVAGSTDTQYF. The CDR3 bases are TGTGCCAGCAAATCAGTAGCGGGGTCCACAGATACGCAGTATTTT.

The chain uses TRBV3-1 (or the pseudogene TRBV3-2) and TRBJ2-3; TRBD2 might be the D (7 bases). V lost 1 base and J 0 bases, leaving 8 bases between the germline ends. The CDR3 loop spans 15 amino acids. CDR1 is LGHDT and CDR2 is YNNKEL in the germline V gene (reference sequence). CDR3 sequence (DNA): TGTGCCAGCAGCCAAGCGGGGGGCAGCACAGATACGCAGTATTTT. It is translated as CASSQAGGSTDTQYF.